Presented here are 11 T cell receptor beta chains from one specimen sequenced in a study of blood T cell repertoires in COVID-19. The method was immunoSEQ multiplex PCR; TCRdb's version includes in-frame clones alone and lacks a portion of them. The repertoire holds 150,000 or so clones, with over 80% as singletons. Sequenced input: peripheral blood. The origin of the receptors is a woman in her forties with active or convalescent COVID-19.

J is TRBJ1-1 and V is TRBV5-8; no firm D call. The CDR3 covers 16 residues. V lost 2 bases, J lost 1 base, and 15 bases lay in between. CDR1 and CDR2 (germline): SGHTS, YDEGEE. DNA of the CDR3: TGTGCCAGCAGCTTAGTGCGGGTGAGGACGAACACTGAAGCTTTCTTT. It yields the protein CASSLVRVRTNTEAFF.

The chain recombines TRBV5-1 with TRBJ2-2; 8 nucleotides line up with TRBD1. This CDR3 spans 15 amino acids. Per the germline V gene, CDR1 is SGHRS and CDR2 is YFSETQ. Trimming took 3 bases from V and 5 from J; bases not matched to a gene: 6. The CDR3 DNA sequence: TGCGCCAGCAGCTCGACAGGGGAAGGGACCGGGGAGCTGTTTTTT. The encoded protein is CASSSTGEGTGELFF.

V usage is TRBV5-4 and J usage is TRBJ2-2, with TRBD2 identical over 14 bases. J was trimmed by 7 bases and V by 4 bases; bases with no gene match: 3. The V gene's germline CDR1 is SGHNT and CDR2 YYREEE (reference sequence). There are 15 residues in the CDR3. In DNA form, the CDR3 reads TGTGCCAGCAGCCCGGGACTAGCGGGAGTCGGGGAGCTGTTTTTT. This translates into CASSPGLAGVGELFF.

The chain has TRBV25-1 and TRBJ2-7; D ambiguous. This CDR3 spans 11 amino acids. Germline V gives CDR1 MGHDK, CDR2 SYGVNS. V lost 5 bases and J lost 4, with 6 bases in between. The CDR3 protein is CASSSSYEQYF. The DNA of the CDR3 is TGTGCCAGCAGTTCTTCTTACGAGCAGTACTTC.

This clone has just a few counts. V is TRBV18 and J is TRBJ2-5; 8 positions agree with TRBD1. This CDR3 spans 13 amino acids. Germline V gene lookup returns CDR1 KGHSH and CDR2 LQKENI. V shed 3 bases and J 6 bases; nucleotides not matched to a gene: 3. The CDR3 nucleotides are TGTGCCAGCTCACCGTGGACAGGGAAGACCCAGTACTTC. Translated, it gives CASSPWTGKTQYF.

The chain carries TRBV18 and TRBJ2-1, with D perhaps TRBD1 (6 bases). The CDR3 contains 15 residues. Trimming took off 1 base at V and 8 bases at J, with 15 bases between the two ends. Germline V gene sequence: CDR1 KGHSH, CDR2 LQKENI. The CDR3 here is CASSPQLDNRDEQFF. The DNA for the CDR3 is TGTGCCAGCTCACCACAACTAGATAACAGGGATGAGCAGTTCTTC.

The chain combines TRBV27 with TRBJ2-7; 9 bases line up with TRBD1. CDR3 length equals 15 residues. The germline V gene encodes CDR1 MNHEY and CDR2 SMNVEV (reference sequence). Germline trimming cut 6 bases from V and 5 bases from J; bases unmatched to any gene: 11. CDR3: CASSPWTGAIHEQYF. CDR3 nucleotides: TGTGCCAGCAGCCCATGGACAGGGGCGATCCACGAGCAGTACTTC.

The CDR3 DNA follows: TGCGCCAGCAGCTTGGAGCTCCCCCAAGAGACCCAGTACTTC. As protein: CASSLELPQETQYF. V and J are TRBV5-1 and TRBJ2-5; D gene ambiguous. Germline CDR1 SGHRS, CDR2 YFSETQ. V lost 0 bases and J lost 1, with 7 bases in between. This CDR3 contains 14 residues.

This clone was found a few times. The chain has TRBV18 and TRBJ1-6; possibly TRBD1 for D (5 bases). This CDR3 is built from 15 residues. The germline gives CDR1 KGHSH, CDR2 LQKENI. V was clipped by 4 bases and J by 8 bases, with 15 bases between them. The CDR3 is CASSLGLARDSPLHF. The DNA of the CDR3 is TGTGCCAGCTCACTGGGACTCGCGAGGGATTCACCCCTCCACTTT.

About this clone: One end of the junction varies from germline; a read error may be responsible. The rearrangement uses TRBV15 and TRBJ2-1; TRBD2 aligns across 7 bases. Germline lookup yields CDR1 LNHNV and CDR2 YYDKDF (reference sequence). CDR3 length: 16 residues. This CDR3 reads CATSRASGLLYNEQFF. CDR3 nucleotide sequence: TGTGCCACAAGCAGGGCTAGCGGCTTACTATACAATGAGCAGTTCTTC.

V is TRBV4-1 and J is TRBJ2-3, with 13 bases matching TRBD2. The CDR3 has 16 amino acids. V shed 4 bases, J shed 5 bases, and the junction held 6 bases outside the gene matches. Germline V gives CDR1 MGHRA, CDR2 YSYEKL. CDR3: CASSPTSGGARDTQYF. The CDR3 DNA is TGCGCCAGCAGCCCCACTAGCGGGGGGGCTCGAGATACGCAGTATTTT.